The 10 T cell receptor beta chains in this list originate from one sample, sequenced in a study of blood T cell repertoires in COVID-19. Clones were sequenced by immunoSEQ multiplex PCR, and TCRdb holds only the in-frame ones, with some missing. The profile shows about 310,000 clones, approximately 89% of them singletons. The sequenced material came from PBMCs or T cells enriched from blood (not recorded which). The receptors were gathered from a woman in her thirties or forties who had recovered from COVID-19.

The V and J genes are TRBV2 and TRBJ2-1; 7 nucleotides agree with TRBD2. Germline V lookup: CDR1 SNHLY, CDR2 FYNNEI. V was clipped by 3 bases and J by 4 bases; unmatched bases: 12. The CDR3 extends over 17 amino acids. The CDR3 sequence is CASSDPSGDTSYNEQFF. The CDR3, as DNA: TGTGCCAGCAGTGATCCCAGCGGGGATACCTCGTACAATGAGCAGTTCTTC.

The rearrangement joins TRBV27 to TRBJ2-7, with TRBD2 identical over 10 bases. V lost 4 bases and J lost 3; bases outside the gene matches: 3. The CDR3 runs 14 residues. The V gene's germline CDR1 is MNHEY and CDR2 SMNVEV (reference sequence). This CDR3 reads CASSWSSGSYEQYF. Here the CDR3 DNA reads TGTGCCAGCAGTTGGTCTAGCGGGAGCTACGAGCAGTACTTC.

This chain links TRBV7-9 with TRBJ2-7, with a weak D call TRBD2 (5 bases). The CDR3 has 12 residues. V dropped 2 bases and J dropped 3 bases, with 5 bases sitting between them. CDR1 SEHNR and CDR2 FQNEAQ come from the germline V gene (reference sequence). DNA of the CDR3: TGTGCCAGCAGCTTAAGCGGCTACGAGCAGTACTTC. Its translation is CASSLSGYEQYF. The complete variable domain, with remaining parts taken from reference TRBV7-9 and TRBJ2-7, reads DTGVSQNPRHKITKRGQNVTFRCDPISEHNRLYWYRQTLGQGPEFLTYFQNEAQLEKSRLLSDRFSAERPKGSFSTLEIQRTEQGDSAMYLCASSLSGYEQYFGPGTRLTVT.

This chain joins TRBV21-1 and TRBJ1-5; the DNA was not compared with TRBD1, the D call given in the table. TRBV21-1 is annotated as a pseudogene. CDR3 length: 14 residues. CDR3 region: CASTQVTGNQPQHF. CDR3 nucleotides: TGTGCCAGCACTCAGGTTACTGGCAATCAGCCCCAGCATTTT.

This chain's CDR3 is CASRTLGGRDNEQFF. Here the CDR3 DNA reads TGTGCCAGCCGCACTCTAGGGGGACGAGACAATGAGCAGTTCTTC. This chain connects TRBV27 to TRBJ2-1; D is possibly TRBD1 (6 bases). This CDR3 region has 15 residues. Trimming stripped 8 bases from V and 5 bases from J, with 19 bases between. Germline values: CDR1 MNHEY, CDR2 SMNVEV (reference sequence).

The V gene is TRBV6-5, the J gene TRBJ1-1, with TRBD1 matching 7 bases. The CDR3 is made up of 15 amino acids. Germline CDR1 MNHEY, CDR2 SVGAGI. V shed 7 bases and J 3 bases; nucleotides not matched to a gene: 11. CDR3 in amino acids: CASTRNQQGYTEAFF. CDR3 nucleotide sequence: TGTGCCAGCACTAGGAACCAACAGGGGTACACTGAAGCTTTCTTT.

This clone was seen only a few times. Other DNA sequences from this sample encode an identical CDR3 as well. The chain joins TRBV29-1 to TRBJ2-7; 9 bases map to TRBD1. J lost 3 bases, V lost 6 bases, and 9 bases had no gene match. The CDR3 is 14 residues long. Germline lookup yields CDR1 SQVTM and CDR2 ANQGSEA. The CDR3 sequence: CSVGGQGGSYEQYF. CDR3 sequence (DNA): TGCAGCGTAGGGGGACAGGGTGGCAGCTACGAGCAGTACTTC.

The V call is TRBV5-5, the J call TRBJ1-1; TRBD1 aligns across 7 bases. CDR3 length: 15 amino acids. Looked up from germline, CDR1 is SGHKS and CDR2 is YYEKEE (reference sequence). Trimming at V came to 3 bases and at J to 3 bases, leaving 8 bases not matched to a gene. Written as DNA, the CDR3 is TGTGCCAGCAGCTGGAGGGACAGAGTATACACTGAAGCTTTCTTT. Translation: CASSWRDRVYTEAFF.

In DNA form, the CDR3 reads TGTGCCTGGAGCAGCGCGAGCTCCTACGAGCAGTACTTC. Its protein product is CAWSSASSYEQYF. This chain uses TRBV30 with TRBJ2-7; D remains ambiguous. Germline CDR1 is GTSNPN and CDR2 is SVGIG (reference sequence). V was shortened by 3 bases and J by 0 bases, with 9 bases between the two germline ends. The CDR3 runs 13 residues.

The chain couples TRBV7-2 to TRBJ1-4; D ambiguous. The germline CDR1 and CDR2 sequences are SGHTA and FQGNSA. V was cut by 2 bases and J by 8 bases, with 12 bases left in between. The CDR3 totals 14 residues. This CDR3 is CASSLSGTEEKLFF. For the CDR3, the DNA is TGTGCCAGCAGCTTATCCGGAACGGAGGAAAAACTGTTTTTT.